The subject of this entry is one T cell receptor beta chain. TCRdb's table, derived via immunoSEQ multiplex PCR, lists solely in-frame clones and lacks some. The sample includes roughly 300,000 clones, 65% to 90% of them seen just once. This sample stems from a study of blood T cell repertoires in COVID-19. Study-wide background: Whether acute or convalescent, the COVID-19 samples came from the United States, Italy and Spain.

This TCR was recovered from a man between 25 and 39 years old who had recovered from COVID-19. Material for sequencing was PBMCs or T cells enriched from blood (not recorded which).

CDR3 bases: TGTGCCAGCCGTGGGACAGGGGGAAATGGCTACACCTTC. Translating gives CASRGTGGNGYTF. V is TRBV28 and J is TRBJ1-2; 11 nucleotides line up with TRBD1. The CDR3 extends over 13 amino acids. Trimming cost V 8 bases and J 6 bases; bases outside gene matches: 5. The germline V gene has CDR1 MDHEN and CDR2 SYDVKM.